This T cell receptor beta chain was retrieved from a study of T-cell reconstitution after alpha-beta-depleted transplantation in children. TCRbeta library construction was performed incorporating unique molecular identifiers. TCRdb passed the PCR reads through MiXCR, listing each CDR3 protein once. The data contain 100,000 or so distinct CDR3 sequences, approximately 8% of them seen just once; the ten biggest clones take up about 15%. CDR1 is LNHDA and CDR2 is SQIVND in the germline V gene (reference sequence). The CDR3 has 13 amino acids. Losses at the gene ends were 5 bases for V and 7 bases for J; bases not matched to a gene: 6.

Sample: PBMCs, taken before TCRalphabeta/CD19-depleted stem cell transplant. The source is a boy between 2 and 15 years old with acute lymphoblastic leukemia, due to receive a stem cell transplant. The chain couples TRBV19 to TRBJ1-2, with TRBD1 matching over 8 bases. The CDR3 coding sequence is TGTGCCAGTAGTTCCAGACAGGGGACTGGCTACACCTTC. Encoded protein: CASSSRQGTGYTF.